This entry is about one TCR beta chain. TCRdb reprocessed the RT-PCR reads via MiXCR and lists one record per CDR3 protein. The top ten clones hold around 60% of a sample with 80,000 to 90,000 distinct CDR3 sequences, about 48% of them seen once. The data are from a study of patients and donors after allogeneic stem cell transplantation. CDR3 length: 18 residues. The J segment lost 1 base and the V segment lost 2 bases, leaving 9 bases of the junction unmatched. The sequenced sample consisted of blood, either unsorted or a sorted T cell fraction (not recorded which). The chain uses TRBV12-3 or TRBV12-4 and TRBJ1-1; 11 bases are a match to TRBD1. This TCR came from a human donor who was either an allogeneic HSCT recipient or a stem cell or donor lymphocyte infusion donor (not recorded which). It is not recorded whose cells these are; they may come from a transplant donor. Written as DNA, the CDR3 is TGTGCCAGCAGTTTACGGACAGGGGGCGTAGGTTGGAACACTGAAGCTTTCTTT. It encodes CASSLRTGGVGWNTEAFF.